The rows below give T cell receptor beta chains drawn from one sample of a study of shared clonotypes between healthy human individuals. Sequenced by immunoSEQ multiplex PCR; TCRdb stores in-frame clones only, minus some. Seen here are roughly 2.5 million clones, approximately 90% observed once, and the top ten hold over 0.12%. Sequencing used naive CD4+ T cells sorted from blood. Receptors originate from a man aged 18 to 29 in good health. The CDR3 runs from the conserved cysteine through the conserved F or W. The order of the fields is D gene, clone size, V gene, J gene, CDR3 protein, CDR3 DNA. D genes are given only for firm matches. The listing skips clone size in some rows; elsewhere it reads once, few, many or a size class.

D: TRBD2; size: .; V: TRBV7-2; J: TRBJ2-3; CDR3: CASSSPWGLAGGRTDTQYF; DNA: TGTGCCAGCAGCTCCCCCTGGGGACTAGCGGGAGGGCGCACAGATACGCAGTATTTT
D: TRBD1; size: .; V: TRBV11-2; J: TRBJ2-7; CDR3: CASSPPGPGTGTYEQYF; DNA: TGTGCCAGCAGCCCCCCCGGACCCGGGACAGGGACCTACGAGCAGTACTTC
D: .; size: once; V: TRBV28; J: TRBJ1-1; CDR3: CASSSGGGRGTEAFF; DNA: TGTGCCAGCAGTTCCGGTGGGGGACGGGGCACTGAAGCTTTCTTT
D: .; size: once; V: TRBV7-9; J: TRBJ2-3; CDR3: CASSLRKGGSSTDTQYF; DNA: TGTGCCAGCAGCCTCAGGAAGGGCGGTTCTAGCACAGATACGCAGTATTTT
D: .; size: .; V: TRBV28; J: TRBJ2-3; CDR3: CASSLVRTSTDTQYF; DNA: TGTGCCAGCAGTTTGGTCAGAACTAGCACAGATACGCAGTATTTT
D: TRBD1; size: .; V: TRBV7-9; J: TRBJ2-3; CDR3: CASSDRGSTDTQYF; DNA: TGTGCCAGCAGTGACAGGGGGAGCACAGATACGCAGTATTTT
D: .; size: .; V: TRBV5-4; J: TRBJ2-3; CDR3: CASSPGVSRDTQYF; DNA: TGTGCCAGCAGCCCGGGTGTATCGCGAGATACGCAGTATTTT
D: TRBD1; size: .; V: TRBV2; J: TRBJ1-6; CDR3: CASRTAGQGNNSPLHF; DNA: TGTGCCAGCAGGACGGCAGGACAGGGGAATAATTCACCCCTCCACTTT
D: TRBD1; size: .; V: TRBV6-5; J: TRBJ2-3; CDR3: CASSYSTGQGIDTQYF; DNA: TGTGCCAGCAGTTACTCGACGGGACAGGGGATAGATACGCAGTATTTT
D: TRBD1; size: .; V: TRBV9; J: TRBJ2-1; CDR3: CASSVSGQGARNEQFF; DNA: TGTGCCAGCAGCGTCTCGGGACAGGGGGCGCGGAATGAGCAGTTCTTC
D: TRBD1; size: .; V: TRBV18; J: TRBJ2-7; CDR3: CASSLGTGDPYEQYF; DNA: TGTGCCAGCTCACTTGGGACAGGCGATCCCTACGAGCAGTACTTC
D: .; size: .; V: TRBV7-2; J: TRBJ2-2; CDR3: CASSYSGAGTGELFF; DNA: TGTGCCAGCAGCTACAGCGGCGCCGGAACCGGGGAGCTGTTTTTT
D: TRBD1; size: .; V: TRBV19; J: TRBJ1-1; CDR3: CASSTQGAPTTEAFF; DNA: TGTGCCAGTAGTACGCAGGGGGCGCCTACCACTGAAGCTTTCTTT
D: .; size: .; V: TRBV27; J: TRBJ2-5; CDR3: CASSLSWAAQETQYF; DNA: TGTGCCAGCAGTTTATCCTGGGCTGCCCAAGAGACCCAGTACTTC
D: TRBD2; size: .; V: TRBV9; J: TRBJ2-5; CDR3: CASARGLKETQYF; DNA: TGTGCCAGCGCCCGGGGACTAAAAGAGACCCAGTACTTC
D: .; size: .; V: TRBV28; J: TRBJ1-3; CDR3: CASSAGSRDTIYF; DNA: TGTGCCAGCAGCGCCGGAAGCCGGGACACCATATATTTT
D: .; size: .; V: TRBV6-1; J: TRBJ2-3; CDR3: CASSDPTRLGDRNTQYF; DNA: TGTGCCAGCAGTGACCCGACTAGGCTGGGGGATCGTAATACGCAGTATTTT
D: TRBD1; size: .; V: TRBV19; J: TRBJ1-5; CDR3: CASSTVTGGGNQPQHF; DNA: TGTGCCAGTAGTACTGTGACAGGGGGCGGCAATCAGCCCCAGCATTTT
D: TRBD1; size: .; V: TRBV7-2; J: TRBJ1-5; CDR3: CASSWAGTGNQPQHF; DNA: TGTGCCAGCAGCTGGGCCGGGACAGGCAATCAGCCCCAGCATTTT
D: .; size: .; V: TRBV11-2; J: TRBJ2-7; CDR3: CASSTPRGRNSYEQYF; DNA: TGTGCCAGCAGCACGCCAAGAGGACGGAACTCCTACGAGCAGTACTTC
D: TRBD2; size: .; V: TRBV10-1; J: TRBJ2-7; CDR3: CASSPTSGSSYEQYF; DNA: TGCGCCAGCAGCCCCACTAGCGGGAGCTCCTACGAGCAGTACTTC
D: .; size: .; V: TRBV9; J: TRBJ1-3; CDR3: CASSVTGLSGNTIYF; DNA: TGTGCCAGCAGCGTAACAGGCCTCTCTGGAAACACCATATATTTT
D: .; size: .; V: TRBV19; J: TRBJ1-6; CDR3: CASSMGISYNSPLHF; DNA: TGTGCCAGTAGTATGGGGATCTCCTATAATTCACCCCTCCACTTT
D: .; size: .; V: TRBV7-2; J: TRBJ1-5; CDR3: CASSLLGHSNQPQHF; DNA: TGTGCCAGCAGCTTATTGGGGCATAGCAATCAGCCCCAGCATTTT
D: .; size: .; V: TRBV10-2; J: TRBJ2-1; CDR3: CASSGGGASYNEQFF; DNA: TGCGCCAGCAGTGGTGGCGGGGCGTCCTACAATGAGCAGTTCTTC
D: TRBD2; size: .; V: TRBV28; J: TRBJ2-7; CDR3: CASRRIAGVYEQYF; DNA: TGTGCCAGCAGACGTATAGCGGGGGTATACGAGCAGTACTTC
D: .; size: .; V: TRBV12-5; J: TRBJ1-5; CDR3: CASESRTEPQHF; DNA: TGTGCTAGTGAATCACGAACGGAGCCCCAGCATTTT
D: .; size: .; V: TRBV5-1; J: TRBJ2-3; CDR3: CASSLGRAPGTDTQYF; DNA: TGCGCCAGCAGCTTGGGGCGGGCGCCGGGCACAGATACGCAGTATTTT
D: TRBD2; size: .; V: TRBV5-1; J: TRBJ2-6; CDR3: CASSPGGSGANVLTF; DNA: TGCGCCAGCAGTCCCGGGGGGTCTGGGGCCAACGTCCTGACTTTC
D: .; size: once; V: TRBV28; J: TRBJ2-5; CDR3: CAGGRMGGETQYF; DNA: TGTGCCGGAGGCCGGATGGGGGGAGAGACCCAGTACTTC
D: .; size: .; V: TRBV7-8; J: TRBJ2-7; CDR3: CASSHWSYEQYF; DNA: TGTGCCAGCAGCCACTGGTCCTACGAGCAGTACTTC
D: .; size: .; V: TRBV7-2; J: TRBJ2-5; CDR3: CASSLVGDRETQYF; DNA: TGTGCCAGCAGCTTGGTGGGGGATCGGGAGACCCAGTACTTC
D: .; size: .; V: TRBV28; J: TRBJ2-7; CDR3: CASSFGLEQYF; DNA: TGTGCCAGCAGTTTCGGTCTCGAGCAGTACTTC
D: TRBD1; size: .; V: TRBV28; J: TRBJ2-7; CDR3: CAAGDRGNEQYF; DNA: TGTGCCGCCGGAGACAGGGGAAACGAGCAGTACTTC
D: TRBD2; size: .; V: TRBV5-1; J: TRBJ2-1; CDR3: CASSLEREFVYEQFF; DNA: TGCGCCAGCAGCTTGGAGCGGGAGTTCGTCTATGAGCAGTTCTTC
D: TRBD2; size: .; V: TRBV5-1; J: TRBJ2-1; CDR3: CASSFLSGGAGNEQFF; DNA: TGCGCCAGCAGCTTCCTCAGCGGGGGGGCCGGCAATGAGCAGTTCTTC
D: .; size: once; V: TRBV11-3; J: TRBJ2-1; CDR3: CARGIGQIIDNEQFF; DNA: TGTGCCAGGGGGATTGGACAGATCATTGACAATGAGCAGTTCTTC